The T cell receptor (beta chain) described here comes from a study of T-cell memory formation after mild COVID-19. Trimming cost V 1 base and J 0 bases, with 13 bases left between them. CDR1 and CDR2 from the germline V gene are MGHRA and YSYEKL. The CDR3 is made up of 17 amino acids. In this sample, this clonotype turned up a few times. As yet, its antigen is unknown. Study-wide points: Clones shrinking from day 15 to 85 showed even CD4/CD8 mixes; later expanders tilted CD4+.

Constant-segment-primed 5'RACE gave TCR alpha and TCR beta cDNA libraries with sample barcodes and UMIs. TCRdb processed the 5' RACE reads anew with MiXCR; each CDR3 protein has one entry. The data contain more than 250,000 distinct CDR3 sequences, about 17% of them singletons. Input material: PBMCs or a T cell subset sorted from them (not recorded which). This clonotype was sampled from a man younger than 35 who had mild COVID-19 (a few samples of this study predate the infection). Cell type and time point are not known. This sequence joins TRBV4-1 and TRBJ1-5; TRBD1 might be the D (6 bases). The CDR3 bases are TGCGCCAGCAGCCAAGCGGGACATGCCTATAGCAATCAGCCCCAGCATTTT. Its protein product is CASSQAGHAYSNQPQHF.